This TCR beta chain originates from a study of human T cells and chemical hapten exposure. At least ten counts were recorded for this clonotype. The junction had 8 bases not matched to a gene; V was cut back by 8 bases and J by 5 bases. The CDR3 length is 15 residues. Germline values: CDR1 LGHDT, CDR2 YNNKEL (reference sequence). TCRdb independently ran MiXCR on the RACE reads; one entry per CDR3 protein. This sample has about 43,000 distinct CDR3 sequences, with around 3.2% found just once. Time point reported: patch test 2, 6 weeks after DPC sensitization. Regarding treatment: therapeutic diphenylcyclopropenone sensitization with weekly scalp DPC.

This rearrangement joins TRBV3-1 to TRBJ2-2; 10 nucleotides agree with TRBD1. The starting material was whole blood, obtained in connection with sensitization to the hapten diphenylcyclopropenone (DPC). This receptor was identified in a man in his forties or fifties with alopecia areata. Some clones in this sample may be carry-over from other donors' samples. CDR3 in DNA: TGTGCCAGCGAACCGGGACAGGGGTTTACCGGGGAGCTGTTTTTT. This translates into CASEPGQGFTGELFF.